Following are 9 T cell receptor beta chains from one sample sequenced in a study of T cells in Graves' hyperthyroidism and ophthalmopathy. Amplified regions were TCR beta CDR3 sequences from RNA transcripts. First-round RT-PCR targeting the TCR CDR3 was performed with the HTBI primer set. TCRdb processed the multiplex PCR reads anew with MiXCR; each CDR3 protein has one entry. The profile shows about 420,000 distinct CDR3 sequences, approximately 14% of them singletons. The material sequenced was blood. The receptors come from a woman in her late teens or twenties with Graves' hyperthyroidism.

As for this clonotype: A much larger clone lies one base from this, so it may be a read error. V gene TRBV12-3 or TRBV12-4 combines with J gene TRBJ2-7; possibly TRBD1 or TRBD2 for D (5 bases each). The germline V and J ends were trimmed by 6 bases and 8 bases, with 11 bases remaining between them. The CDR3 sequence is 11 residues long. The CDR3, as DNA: TGTGCCAGCAGCCCCGGGGCTCAGCAGTACTTC. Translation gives CASSPGAQQYF.

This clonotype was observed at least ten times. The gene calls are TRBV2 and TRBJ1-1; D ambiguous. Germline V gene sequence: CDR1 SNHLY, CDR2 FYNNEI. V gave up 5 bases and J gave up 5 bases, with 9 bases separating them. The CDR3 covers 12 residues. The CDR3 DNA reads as TGTGCCAGCAGTTTAGAGGCAACTGAAGCTTTCTTT. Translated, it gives CASSLEATEAFF.

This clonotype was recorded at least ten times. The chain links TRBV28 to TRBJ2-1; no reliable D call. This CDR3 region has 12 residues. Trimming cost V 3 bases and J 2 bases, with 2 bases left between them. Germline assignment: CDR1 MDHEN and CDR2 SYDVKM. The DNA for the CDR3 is TGTGCCAGCAGTTTCCCCTACAATGAGCAGTTCTTC. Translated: CASSFPYNEQFF.

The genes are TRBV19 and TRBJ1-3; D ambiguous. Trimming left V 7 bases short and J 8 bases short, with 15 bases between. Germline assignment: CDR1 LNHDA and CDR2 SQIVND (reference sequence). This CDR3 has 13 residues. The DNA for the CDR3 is TGTGCCAGTACCCCCATCGAAACGGACACCATATATTTT. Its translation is CASTPIETDTIYF.

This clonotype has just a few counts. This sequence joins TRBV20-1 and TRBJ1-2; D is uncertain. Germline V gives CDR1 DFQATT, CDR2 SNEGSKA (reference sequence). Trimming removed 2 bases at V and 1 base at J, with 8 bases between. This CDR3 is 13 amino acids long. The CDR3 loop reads CSARRTVNYGYTF. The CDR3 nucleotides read TGCAGTGCTAGACGGACCGTTAACTATGGCTACACCTTC.

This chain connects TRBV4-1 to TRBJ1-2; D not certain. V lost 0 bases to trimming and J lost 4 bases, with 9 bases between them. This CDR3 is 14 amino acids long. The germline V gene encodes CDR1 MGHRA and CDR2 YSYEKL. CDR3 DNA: TGCGCCAGCAGCCAAGAAGGCAGCGGCTATGGCTACACCTTC. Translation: CASSQEGSGYGYTF.

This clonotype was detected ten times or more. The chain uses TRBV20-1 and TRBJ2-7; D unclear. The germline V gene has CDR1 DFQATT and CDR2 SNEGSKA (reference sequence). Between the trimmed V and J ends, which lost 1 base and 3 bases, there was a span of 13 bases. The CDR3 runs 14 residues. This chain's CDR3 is CSARGHQLIYEQYF. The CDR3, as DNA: TGCAGTGCTAGAGGACACCAGCTGATCTACGAGCAGTACTTC.

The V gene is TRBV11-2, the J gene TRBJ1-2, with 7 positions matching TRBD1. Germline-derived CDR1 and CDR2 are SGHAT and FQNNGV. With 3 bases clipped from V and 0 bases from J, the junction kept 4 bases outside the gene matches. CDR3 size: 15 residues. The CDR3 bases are TGTGCCAGCAGCTTCGCCGGGACAGCTAACTATGGCTACACCTTC. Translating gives CASSFAGTANYGYTF.

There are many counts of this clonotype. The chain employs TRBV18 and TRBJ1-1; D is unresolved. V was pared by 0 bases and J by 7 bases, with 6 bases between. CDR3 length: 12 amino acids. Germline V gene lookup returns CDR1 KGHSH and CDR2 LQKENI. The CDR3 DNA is TGTGCCAGCTCACCACCAGCTGGTGAAGCTTTCTTT. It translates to CASSPPAGEAFF.